This is a list of T cell receptor beta chains from one sample in a study of blood T cell repertoires in COVID-19. The repertoire was sequenced with immunoSEQ multiplex PCR; TCRdb's copy has only in-frame clones and lacks some. This table has around 250,000 clones, around nine tenths appearing once. Sequencing input: peripheral blood. These receptors all stem from a woman aged 55-75 years who had recovered from COVID-19. CDR3s include the opening cysteine and the closing phenylalanine or tryptophan. Each record gives: clone size, J gene, D gene, V gene, CDR3 protein, CDR3 DNA. The D gene is left open where the match is weak. Rows give clone size only sometimes, using once, few, many, or a class for an expanded clone.

clone size: .
J gene: TRBJ1-2
D gene: .
V gene: TRBV28
CDR3 protein: CASSPIDSLYGYTF
CDR3 DNA: TGTGCCAGCAGCCCTATTGACAGTTTGTATGGCTACACCTTC

clone size: .
J gene: TRBJ1-5
D gene: TRBD1
V gene: TRBV5-4
CDR3 protein: CASSLAGTGDQPQHF
CDR3 DNA: TGTGCCAGCAGCTTGGCCGGGACAGGTGATCAGCCCCAGCATTTT

clone size: few
J gene: TRBJ1-3
D gene: .
V gene: TRBV12-3/TRBV12-4
CDR3 protein: CVFTPRSGNTIYF
CDR3 DNA: TGCGTTTTCACTCCTCGCTCTGGAAACACCATATATTTT

clone size: .
J gene: TRBJ2-1
D gene: TRBD2
V gene: TRBV27
CDR3 protein: CASTPGLAGGNEQFF
CDR3 DNA: TGTGCCAGCACCCCGGGACTAGCGGGGGGCAATGAGCAGTTCTTC

clone size: .
J gene: TRBJ2-1
D gene: TRBD2
V gene: TRBV7-3
CDR3 protein: CASSRRLAGGPSQQFF
CDR3 DNA: TGTGCCAGCAGCCGACGACTAGCGGGGGGCCCTAGTCAGCAGTTCTTC

clone size: .
J gene: TRBJ2-2
D gene: .
V gene: TRBV2
CDR3 protein: CASSELRLMNTGELFF
CDR3 DNA: TGTGCCAGCAGTGAACTACGACTGATGAACACCGGGGAGCTGTTTTTT

clone size: .
J gene: TRBJ1-2
D gene: TRBD1
V gene: TRBV28
CDR3 protein: CASSFGQDPNGYTF
CDR3 DNA: TGTGCCAGCAGTTTTGGACAGGACCCCAATGGCTACACCTTC

clone size: .
J gene: TRBJ2-4
D gene: .
V gene: TRBV6-6
CDR3 protein: CASSPQRDIQYF
CDR3 DNA: TGTGCCAGCAGCCCCCAGCGGGACATTCAGTACTTC

clone size: .
J gene: TRBJ1-2
D gene: .
V gene: TRBV7-8
CDR3 protein: CASSLVQGWLYGYTF
CDR3 DNA: TGTGCCAGCAGCTTAGTTCAGGGATGGTTATATGGCTACACCTTC

clone size: .
J gene: TRBJ2-3
D gene: TRBD2
V gene: TRBV3-1/TRBV3-2
CDR3 protein: CASSQDRGERGVCCPDTQYF
CDR3 DNA: TGTGCCAGCAGCCAAGATCGGGGGGAGCGGGGGGTATGTTGCCCAGATACGCAGTATTTT

clone size: .
J gene: TRBJ1-1
D gene: .
V gene: TRBV2
CDR3 protein: CASRTLTGSSFF
CDR3 DNA: TGTGCCAGCAGGACTTTGACAGGCTCCTCTTTCTTT

clone size: .
J gene: TRBJ2-7
D gene: TRBD1
V gene: TRBV7-3
CDR3 protein: CASSLTGTGGNEQYF
CDR3 DNA: TGTGCCAGCAGCTTAACGGGGACAGGGGGTAACGAGCAGTACTTC

clone size: few
J gene: TRBJ2-3
D gene: .
V gene: TRBV7-2
CDR3 protein: CASSFTPTTDTQYF
CDR3 DNA: TGTGCCAGCAGCTTTACGCCGACAACAGATACGCAGTATTTT

clone size: once
J gene: TRBJ2-3
D gene: TRBD1
V gene: TRBV12-5
CDR3 protein: CASGYGQGAETQYF
CDR3 DNA: TGTGCTAGTGGATACGGACAGGGGGCGGAAACGCAGTATTTT

clone size: .
J gene: TRBJ1-1
D gene: .
V gene: TRBV11-2
CDR3 protein: CASSLLIRGTEAFF
CDR3 DNA: TGTGCCAGCAGCTTACTTATACGGGGCACTGAAGCTTTCTTT

clone size: .
J gene: TRBJ1-2
D gene: .
V gene: TRBV9
CDR3 protein: CASSALLGRGGGYTF
CDR3 DNA: TGTGCCAGCAGCGCCCTATTAGGAAGGGGGGGCGGCTACACCTTC

clone size: .
J gene: TRBJ2-6
D gene: .
V gene: TRBV19
CDR3 protein: CASSKGSSGANVLTF
CDR3 DNA: TGTGCCAGTAGTAAAGGGAGCTCTGGGGCCAACGTCCTGACTTTC

clone size: .
J gene: TRBJ2-3
D gene: TRBD2
V gene: TRBV5-1
CDR3 protein: CASSLMSSGAPDTQYF
CDR3 DNA: TGCGCCAGCAGCTTGATGTCTAGCGGGGCACCAGATACGCAGTATTTT

clone size: .
J gene: TRBJ2-2
D gene: .
V gene: TRBV4-3
CDR3 protein: CASSPQGAHTGELFF
CDR3 DNA: TGCGCCAGCAGCCCACAAGGGGCTCACACCGGGGAGCTGTTTTTT

clone size: .
J gene: TRBJ2-5
D gene: TRBD2
V gene: TRBV9
CDR3 protein: CASSVAGGGWQETQYF
CDR3 DNA: TGTGCCAGCAGCGTAGCTGGGGGGGGATGGCAAGAGACCCAGTACTTC

clone size: .
J gene: TRBJ2-2
D gene: .
V gene: TRBV10-1
CDR3 protein: CASSESWDINTGELFF
CDR3 DNA: TGCGCCAGCAGTGAGTCTTGGGACATAAACACCGGGGAGCTGTTTTTT

clone size: .
J gene: TRBJ1-3
D gene: .
V gene: TRBV9
CDR3 protein: CASSQVRSGNTIYF
CDR3 DNA: TGTGCCAGCAGTCAGGTCCGCTCTGGAAACACCATATATTTT

clone size: .
J gene: TRBJ2-3
D gene: .
V gene: TRBV4-3
CDR3 protein: CASSQAGDTQYF
CDR3 DNA: TGCGCCAGCAGCCAAGCGGGGGATACGCAGTATTTT

clone size: .
J gene: TRBJ2-7
D gene: .
V gene: TRBV5-1
CDR3 protein: CASSPVGGYEQYF
CDR3 DNA: TGCGCCAGCAGCCCCGTCGGGGGTTACGAGCAGTACTTC

clone size: .
J gene: TRBJ2-1
D gene: .
V gene: TRBV2
CDR3 protein: CASSSGLSAYNEQFF
CDR3 DNA: TGTGCCAGCTCTTCGGGACTCTCTGCCTACAATGAGCAGTTCTTC

clone size: once
J gene: TRBJ2-7
D gene: .
V gene: TRBV23-1
CDR3 protein: CASSHPPGNYEQYF
CDR3 DNA: TGCGCCAGCAGTCACCCCCCCGGGAACTACGAGCAGTACTTC

clone size: .
J gene: TRBJ1-1
D gene: .
V gene: TRBV29-1
CDR3 protein: CSVVAGRGTEAFF
CDR3 DNA: TGCAGCGTGGTCGCCGGGAGAGGGACTGAAGCTTTCTTT

clone size: once
J gene: TRBJ1-4
D gene: .
V gene: TRBV6-5
CDR3 protein: CASRSTVDNEKLFF
CDR3 DNA: TGTGCCAGCAGATCGACAGTAGATAATGAAAAACTGTTTTTT

clone size: .
J gene: TRBJ2-1
D gene: .
V gene: TRBV7-3
CDR3 protein: CASSYTGGQGNEQFF
CDR3 DNA: TGTGCCAGCAGCTACACGGGGGGCCAAGGCAATGAGCAGTTCTTC

clone size: .
J gene: TRBJ2-7
D gene: .
V gene: TRBV11-2
CDR3 protein: CASSLYSGSSYEQYF
CDR3 DNA: TGTGCCAGCAGCTTATACAGCGGGTCCTCCTACGAGCAGTACTTC

clone size: .
J gene: TRBJ1-1
D gene: TRBD1
V gene: TRBV5-1
CDR3 protein: CASSSLTGGGTEAFF
CDR3 DNA: TGCGCCAGCAGCTCCTTGACAGGGGGTGGCACTGAAGCTTTCTTT

clone size: few
J gene: TRBJ1-1
D gene: TRBD1
V gene: TRBV3-1/TRBV3-2
CDR3 protein: CASSGNQGATEAFF
CDR3 DNA: TGTGCCAGCAGCGGAAACCAGGGGGCCACTGAAGCTTTCTTT

clone size: .
J gene: TRBJ1-6
D gene: .
V gene: TRBV11-2
CDR3 protein: CASSLVEGGSNSPLHF
CDR3 DNA: TGTGCCAGCAGCTTAGTTGAGGGAGGGAGTAATTCACCCCTCCACTTT

clone size: .
J gene: TRBJ1-2
D gene: TRBD1
V gene: TRBV5-1
CDR3 protein: CASSLEGRQGARDGYTF
CDR3 DNA: TGCGCCAGCAGCTTGGAAGGGCGACAGGGGGCGAGGGATGGCTACACCTTC

clone size: .
J gene: TRBJ2-2
D gene: .
V gene: TRBV27
CDR3 protein: CASSSQKSSGNTGELFF
CDR3 DNA: TGTGCCAGCAGTTCTCAAAAAAGCAGCGGAAACACCGGGGAGCTGTTTTTT

clone size: .
J gene: TRBJ1-2
D gene: TRBD1
V gene: TRBV15
CDR3 protein: CATSKGQGTTNYGYTF
CDR3 DNA: TGTGCCACCAGCAAGGGACAGGGAACCACTAACTATGGCTACACCTTC

clone size: .
J gene: TRBJ2-7
D gene: .
V gene: TRBV5-1
CDR3 protein: CASSFGTFYEQYF
CDR3 DNA: TGCGCCAGCAGCTTCGGGACATTCTACGAGCAGTACTTC

clone size: few
J gene: TRBJ1-2
D gene: TRBD1
V gene: TRBV5-1
CDR3 protein: CASSNQGAGYGYTF
CDR3 DNA: TGCGCCAGCAGCAATCAGGGGGCGGGCTATGGCTACACCTTC

clone size: .
J gene: TRBJ1-4
D gene: .
V gene: TRBV6-1
CDR3 protein: CASSEYWAANEKLFF
CDR3 DNA: TGTGCCAGCAGTGAATATTGGGCAGCAAATGAAAAACTGTTTTTT

clone size: .
J gene: TRBJ2-7
D gene: TRBD1
V gene: TRBV6-1
CDR3 protein: CASSERGQGTYEQYF
CDR3 DNA: TGTGCCAGCAGTGAAAGGGGACAGGGCACCTACGAGCAGTACTTC

clone size: .
J gene: TRBJ2-4
D gene: TRBD2
V gene: TRBV5-1
CDR3 protein: CASSLEWLAVAKNIQYF
CDR3 DNA: TGCGCCAGCAGCTTGGAGTGGCTAGCGGTAGCCAAAAACATTCAGTACTTC

clone size: .
J gene: TRBJ2-5
D gene: .
V gene: TRBV18
CDR3 protein: CASSGVDQETQYF
CDR3 DNA: TGTGCCAGCTCCGGGGTCGACCAAGAGACCCAGTACTTC

clone size: .
J gene: TRBJ1-4
D gene: TRBD1
V gene: TRBV18
CDR3 protein: CASSPQGAATNEKLFF
CDR3 DNA: TGTGCCAGCTCACCACAGGGGGCAGCGACTAATGAAAAACTGTTTTTT

clone size: .
J gene: TRBJ1-2
D gene: .
V gene: TRBV5-1
CDR3 protein: CASSLGTASYGYTF
CDR3 DNA: TGCGCCAGCAGCTTGGGGACAGCTAGCTATGGCTACACCTTC

clone size: .
J gene: TRBJ2-3
D gene: .
V gene: TRBV29-1
CDR3 protein: CSVGTAGTDTQYF
CDR3 DNA: TGCAGCGTTGGGACAGCGGGCACAGATACGCAGTATTTT

clone size: .
J gene: TRBJ2-7
D gene: .
V gene: TRBV5-1
CDR3 protein: CASSLEGILYEQYF
CDR3 DNA: TGCGCCAGCAGCTTGGAGGGGATCCTCTACGAGCAGTACTTC

clone size: .
J gene: TRBJ2-3
D gene: .
V gene: TRBV28
CDR3 protein: CASSSTTSTDTQYF
CDR3 DNA: TGTGCCAGCAGTTCGACAACTAGCACAGATACGCAGTATTTT

clone size: .
J gene: TRBJ2-7
D gene: .
V gene: TRBV27
CDR3 protein: CASSLSAGAYEQYF
CDR3 DNA: TGTGCCAGCAGTTTATCGGCCGGGGCCTACGAGCAGTACTTC

clone size: .
J gene: TRBJ2-2
D gene: .
V gene: TRBV7-9
CDR3 protein: CASSLGPTGELFF
CDR3 DNA: TGTGCCAGCAGCCTGGGCCCCACCGGGGAGCTGTTTTTT

clone size: .
J gene: TRBJ1-1
D gene: .
V gene: TRBV6-5
CDR3 protein: CASSYSFPRPEAFF
CDR3 DNA: TGTGCCAGCAGTTACTCGTTCCCCAGGCCTGAAGCTTTCTTT

clone size: .
J gene: TRBJ2-1
D gene: .
V gene: TRBV28
CDR3 protein: CASGLLHLSPFF
CDR3 DNA: TGTGCCAGCGGACTCCTTCACCTTTCCCCGTTCTTC

clone size: once
J gene: TRBJ2-3
D gene: .
V gene: TRBV9
CDR3 protein: CASSVDRLDTQYF
CDR3 DNA: TGTGCCAGCAGCGTAGATCGTCTGGATACGCAGTATTTT

clone size: .
J gene: TRBJ2-3
D gene: .
V gene: TRBV9
CDR3 protein: CASSVVPGGTDTQYF
CDR3 DNA: TGTGCCAGCAGCGTAGTTCCGGGGGGCACAGATACGCAGTATTTT